A single sample is the source of the 18 T cell receptor beta chains below, sequenced in a study of cytomegalovirus exposure and HLA in healthy donors (dated by TCRdb to 2015 to 2018). Library prep was done by the immunoSEQ multiplex PCR assay. For the multiplex PCR, a mixture combining 60 forward primers for TCR Vbeta segments and 13 reverse primers for TCR Jbeta segments was used. Held by TCRdb, this immuneACCESS table contains in-frame sequences only and omits some clones. Under half of the omission traces to an unresolved V gene where checked; the cause of the rest is unknown. This sample lists fewer than 250,000 clones; roughly 79% were detected once. 1.5% to 2% of the sample rests with the top ten. The sample taken for sequencing was PBMCs. Receptor source: a male donor in good health and CMV-seronegative.

This chain joins TRBV7-8 and TRBJ2-1; a possible D gene is TRBD2 (5 bases). Looked up from germline, CDR1 is SGHVS and CDR2 is FQNEAQ. The CDR3 runs 17 residues. The V and J ends lost 2 bases and 0 bases respectively, with 14 bases between them. The DNA of the CDR3 is TGTGCCAGCAGCTTAACCTTACTAGGGAGCTCCTACAATGAGCAGTTCTTC. Translation gives CASSLTLLGSSYNEQFF.

The chain employs TRBV5-6 and TRBJ2-3; 12 bases are a match to TRBD2. The CDR3 has 15 amino acids. V lost 4 bases, J lost 8 bases, and 8 bases stayed unmatched. Germline loops: CDR1 SGHDT, CDR2 YYEEEE. The CDR3 region is CASSELAGGSGTQYF. The CDR3 DNA reads as TGTGCCAGCAGCGAACTAGCGGGGGGTAGCGGTACGCAGTATTTT.

The J gene is TRBJ1-6, the V gene TRBV7-9; TRBD1 aligns across 8 bases. The CDR3 has 16 amino acids. Germline assignment: CDR1 SEHNR and CDR2 FQNEAQ (reference sequence). The junction had 11 bases not matched to a gene; V was cut back by 4 bases and J by 9 bases. This chain's CDR3 is CASSSTKTGDGSPLHF. DNA of the CDR3: TGTGCCAGCAGCTCAACAAAGACAGGGGATGGTTCACCCCTCCACTTT.

V gene TRBV7-2 combines with J gene TRBJ2-3; a possible D gene is TRBD2 (6 bases). The CDR3 contains 16 residues. V was clipped by 5 bases and J by 2 bases, with 17 bases between them. CDR1 is SGHTA and CDR2 is FQGNSA in the germline V gene. Here the CDR3 DNA reads TGTGCCAGCAGCCTTGGGTCAGGGACTTACACAGATACGCAGTATTTT. This codes for CASSLGSGTYTDTQYF.

A few counts support this clone. V gene TRBV28 combines with J gene TRBJ2-7, with unresolved D. The CDR3 is made up of 12 amino acids. V lost 5 bases to trimming and J lost 3 bases, with 8 bases between them. From germline, CDR1 is MDHEN and CDR2 SYDVKM. This CDR3 is CASSASLYEQYF. The CDR3 nucleotides are TGTGCCAGCAGTGCCTCACTCTACGAGCAGTACTTC.

The J gene is TRBJ1-1, the V gene TRBV9, with D possibly being TRBD1 (5 bases). The V gene's germline CDR1 is SGDLS and CDR2 YYNGEE. This CDR3 contains 14 residues. Between the trimmed V and J ends, which lost 4 bases and 0 bases, there was a span of 10 bases. CDR3 in DNA: TGTGCCAGCAGCCAGGCAGGGTTGAACACTGAAGCTTTCTTT. Translation gives CASSQAGLNTEAFF.

The chain is built from TRBV6-5 and TRBJ1-1; possible D gene TRBD1, 5 bases. This CDR3 has 12 amino acids. Per the germline V gene, CDR1 is MNHEY and CDR2 is SVGAGI. Trimming pared 5 bases from V and 9 bases from J, leaving 13 bases between. CDR3 in DNA: TGTGCCAGCAGTGAATTGGGGCAGAAAGCTTTCTTT. This encodes CASSELGQKAFF.

The V call is TRBV29-1, the J call TRBJ1-2; D remains ambiguous. This CDR3 has 13 amino acids. Per germline, CDR1 SQVTM and CDR2 ANQGSEA. Trimming pared 0 bases from V and 2 bases from J, leaving 7 bases between. This chain's CDR3 is CSVEDERNYGYTF. The CDR3, as DNA: TGCAGCGTTGAAGATGAGAGGAACTATGGCTACACCTTC.

The chain carries TRBV19 and TRBJ1-1; possible D gene TRBD1, 6 bases. Germline V gene lookup returns CDR1 LNHDA and CDR2 SQIVND (reference sequence). The CDR3 length is 14 residues. V lost 5 bases and J lost 2, with 12 bases in between. CDR3 in DNA: TGTGCCAGTAGTCCACAGGGTACCAACACTGAAGCTTTCTTT. Amino acids: CASSPQGTNTEAFF. Full variable domain (remainder filled in from reference TRBV19 and TRBJ1-1): DGGITQSPKYLFRKEGQNVTLSCEQNLNHDAMYWYRQDPGQGLRLIYYSQIVNDFQKGDIAEGYSVSREKKESFPLTVTSAQKNPTAFYLCASSPQGTNTEAFFGQGTRLTVV.

This clone was recorded only once. The V and J genes are TRBV5-1 and TRBJ2-2; D possibly corresponds to TRBD1 (6 bases). Trimming took 7 bases from V and 0 from J, leaving 13 bases between them. Germline assignment: CDR1 SGHRS and CDR2 YFSETQ. The CDR3 contains 15 residues. This CDR3 is CASAWGTPNTGELFF. CDR3 nucleotide sequence: TGCGCCAGCGCTTGGGGGACACCGAACACCGGGGAGCTGTTTTTT. Drawing the rest from reference TRBV5-1 and TRBJ2-2, the complete variable domain is KAGVTQTPRYLIKTRGQQVTLSCSPISGHRSVSWYQQTPGQGLQFLFEYFSETQRNKGNFPGRFSGRQFSNSRSEMNVSTLELGDSALYLCASAWGTPNTGELFFGEGSRLTVL.

The chain links TRBV15 to TRBJ2-1; 10 bases map to TRBD2. Germline loops: CDR1 LNHNV, CDR2 YYDKDF (reference sequence). This CDR3 has 17 residues. The trim removed 4 bases at V and 9 bases at J, leaving 15 bases unmatched. The CDR3 spells CATSTESQKRGGTEQFF. The CDR3 DNA follows: TGTGCCACCAGCACCGAGTCTCAGAAGCGGGGGGGCACTGAGCAGTTCTTC.

This clone was seen a handful of times. This rearrangement joins TRBV9 to TRBJ2-2; 8 nucleotides align to TRBD2. In germline, CDR1 is SGDLS, CDR2 YYNGEE. Trimming cost V 3 bases and J 5 bases; bases outside gene matches: 9. The CDR3 runs to 16 residues. The CDR3 reads CASSAPGGGPTGELFF. As DNA, the CDR3 is TGTGCCAGCAGCGCACCGGGGGGGGGACCGACCGGGGAGCTGTTTTTT.

This rearrangement joins TRBV5-4 to TRBJ1-2, with 7 bases identical to TRBD1. The junction had 3 bases not matched to a gene; V was cut back by 0 bases and J by 7 bases. The CDR3 is 13 amino acids. Germline lookup yields CDR1 SGHNT and CDR2 YYREEE (reference sequence). DNA of the CDR3: TGTGCCAGCAGCTTGGGACAGGGTGGTGGCTACACCTTC. Its translation: CASSLGQGGGYTF. Using reference TRBV5-4 and TRBJ1-2 for the parts outside the CDR3, the full variable domain is ETGVTQSPTHLIKTRGQQVTLRCSSQSGHNTVSWYQQALGQGPQFIFQYYREEENGRGNFPPRFSGLQFPNYSSELNVNALELDDSALYLCASSLGQGGGYTFGSGTRLTVV.

This rearrangement joins TRBV9 to TRBJ1-6; D unresolved. CDR3 length: 15 residues. Trimming stripped 0 bases from V and 5 bases from J, with 9 bases between. Germline-derived CDR1 and CDR2 are SGDLS and YYNGEE. The CDR3 sequence: CASSVGGENNSPLHF. CDR3 in DNA: TGTGCCAGCAGCGTAGGCGGAGAGAATAATTCACCCCTCCACTTT.

This chain connects TRBV10-2 to TRBJ1-5, with D tentatively TRBD1 (5 bases). The CDR3 contains 15 residues. Trimming took 6 bases from V and 3 from J, leaving 15 bases between them. In germline, CDR1 is WSHSY, CDR2 SAAADI. CDR3 in amino acids: CASRETDRINQPQHF. CDR3 sequence (DNA): TGCGCCAGCAGGGAGACTGACAGAATCAATCAGCCCCAGCATTTT.

The chain uses TRBV11-1 and TRBJ1-1; 8 positions agree with TRBD1. The CDR3 has 14 amino acids. Germline values: CDR1 SGHAT, CDR2 FQDESV (reference sequence). J gave up 5 bases and V 1 base, and 3 bases lay outside the gene matches. The CDR3 region is CASSLGRGPTEAFF. The CDR3 DNA follows: TGTGCCAGCAGCTTAGGCAGGGGGCCGACTGAAGCTTTCTTT.

In the case of this clone: An end of the junction does not agree with germline; a read error may underlie this. The chain links TRBV6-5 to TRBJ2-7; tentative D call: TRBD2 (7 bases). The CDR3 loop spans 15 amino acids. The germline CDR1 and CDR2 sequences are MNHEY and SVGAGI. The CDR3 spells CASSRGARGTYEQHF. CDR3 sequence (DNA): TGTGCCAGCTCCCGGGGGGCCCGAGGAACCTACGAGCAGCACTTC.

This chain uses TRBV6-6 with TRBJ1-4; D perhaps matches TRBD1 (6 bases). CDR1 is MNHNY and CDR2 is SVGAGI in the germline V gene (reference sequence). This CDR3 is 15 amino acids long. Trimming removed 1 base from V and 4 bases from J, with 10 bases in between. CDR3 nucleotides: TGTGCCAGCAGTTACTTGACAGGACTTAATGAAAAACTGTTTTTT. It codes for CASSYLTGLNEKLFF.